The 9 T cell receptor beta chains below all came from one sample that was sequenced in a study of T-cell memory formation after mild COVID-19. TCRdb re-called the 5' RACE reads with MiXCR, one entry per CDR3 protein. The table has about 470,000 distinct CDR3 sequences, approximately 23% seen once. Sequencing was carried out using PBMCs or a T cell subset sorted from them (not recorded which). These receptors were obtained from an adult woman who had mild COVID-19 (a few samples of this study predate the infection). Cell type and time point are not known.

CDR3 in DNA: TGTGCCAGCAGTTTTAGCGTCAGCTCCTACGAGCAGTACTTC. Translating gives CASSFSVSSYEQYF. The chain employs TRBV12-3 or TRBV12-4 and TRBJ2-7, with a weak D call TRBD2 (5 bases). The CDR3 consists of 14 residues. V was clipped by 3 bases and J by 0 bases, with 9 bases between them.

J is TRBJ2-7 and V is TRBV18, with a weak D call TRBD2 (5 bases). Between the trimmed V and J ends, which lost 3 bases and 7 bases, there was a span of 10 bases. CDR3 length: 12 residues. Germline CDR1 reads KGHSH; CDR2 reads LQKENI. DNA of the CDR3: TGTGCCAGCTCACCGGGAGAGAGGGAGCAGTACTTC. Amino acids: CASSPGEREQYF.

V and J are TRBV9 and TRBJ2-2; 11 nucleotides match TRBD1. Germline V gives CDR1 SGDLS, CDR2 YYNGEE. The CDR3 consists of 16 residues. With V trimmed by 2 bases and J by 3 bases, 3 bases remained unmatched. The CDR3 nucleotides are TGTGCCAGCAGCGTTGGACAGGGGGCTTACACCGGGGAGCTGTTTTTT. This encodes CASSVGQGAYTGELFF.

This clonotype was counted a few times. The genes are TRBV7-6 and TRBJ2-7; TRBD1 is a possible D gene (6 bases). CDR1 is SGHVS, CDR2 FNYEAQ, per germline. The CDR3 totals 14 residues. V gave up 4 bases and J gave up 4 bases, with 14 bases separating them. The CDR3 sequence: CASSSTGTPYEQYF. The CDR3 DNA reads TGTGCCAGCAGCTCCACAGGGACCCCTTACGAGCAGTACTTC.

This clonotype has just a few counts. The chain is built from TRBV10-3 and TRBJ2-3; 10 nucleotides agree with TRBD2. J was trimmed by 1 base and V by 10 bases; bases with no gene match: 23. The germline V gene has CDR1 ENHRY and CDR2 SYGVKD. CDR3 length equals 20 residues. Written as DNA, the CDR3 is TGTGCCACCGGTATGGGGCCTGGACTAGCGGTGGAGGGTGGCACAGATACGCAGTATTTT. Translating it yields CATGMGPGLAVEGGTDTQYF.

The chain has TRBV5-1 and TRBJ1-1, with TRBD1 identical over 8 bases. Germline CDR1 is SGHRS and CDR2 is YFSETQ. V lost 6 bases and J lost 4; bases outside the gene matches: 17. This CDR3 spans 17 amino acids. CDR3 coding DNA: TGCGCCAGCAAGTCGGGACAGGTCTACCACAAGGGCACTGAAGCTTTCTTT. Amino acid sequence: CASKSGQVYHKGTEAFF.

This clonotype was recorded many times. The chain is built from TRBV7-9 and TRBJ1-5; D unresolved. Trimming removed 4 bases from V and 2 bases from J, with 6 bases in between. The CDR3 covers 13 residues. Germline CDR1 and CDR2: SEHNR and FQNEAQ (reference sequence). In DNA, the CDR3 is TGTGCCAGCAGCTCCGGAGGCAATCAGCCCCAGCATTTT. Encoded protein: CASSSGGNQPQHF. Based on the CDR3 plus reference TRBV7-9 and TRBJ1-5, the full variable domain is DTGVSQNPRHKITKRGQNVTFRCDPISEHNRLYWYRQTLGQGPEFLTYFQNEAQLEKSRLLSDRFSAERPKGSFSTLEIQRTEQGDSAMYLCASSSGGNQPQHFGDGTRLSIL.

Only one count was recorded for this clonotype. DNA for the CDR3: TGTGCCAGCAGTACCGAGACTAGCGGGGTTGGCGAGCAGTACTTC. Translated: CASSTETSGVGEQYF. V is TRBV6-6 and J is TRBJ2-7; 11 bases match TRBD2. Germline CDR1 reads MNHNY; CDR2 reads SVGAGI (reference sequence). J was trimmed by 6 bases and V by 5 bases; bases with no gene match: 9. The CDR3 is 15 amino acids.

This clonotype occurred a few times. The gene calls are TRBV7-9 and TRBJ2-7; TRBD2 is a possible D gene (5 bases). Trimming took off 0 bases at V and 4 bases at J, with 10 bases between the two ends. Germline V gives CDR1 SEHNR, CDR2 FQNEAQ (reference sequence). The CDR3 runs 14 residues. The CDR3 nucleotides read TGTGCCAGCAGCTTAGCCGGACTGTATTACGAGCAGTACTTC. Amino acids: CASSLAGLYYEQYF.